Presented here are 24 T cell receptor beta chains from one specimen sequenced in a study of T cell repertoires in cytomegalovirus infection. TCRdb passed the reads through MiXCR, listing each CDR3 protein once. The sample contains some 350,000 distinct CDR3 sequences, about 34% of which appear only once. Antigens of these TCRs are unknown. Here the sequenced sample was cultured PBMCs, taken from culture after CMV antigen stimulation. The receptors stem from a human donor in good health (CMV status not recorded). Some clones in this sample may be carry-over from other donors' samples.

The V call is TRBV4-3, the J call TRBJ2-5, with a weak D call TRBD2 (6 bases). The CDR3 extends over 16 amino acids. V was shortened by 3 bases and J by 1 base, with 15 bases between the two germline ends. Germline-derived CDR1 and CDR2 are LGHNA and YSLEER. CDR3 loop: CASSQLAPQIQETQYF. The CDR3 coding sequence is TGCGCCAGCAGCCAGCTAGCGCCCCAAATCCAAGAGACCCAGTACTTC.

This chain links TRBV11-2 with TRBJ1-1; no firm D call. The CDR3 runs to 15 residues. Between the trimmed V and J ends, which lost 0 bases and 0 bases, there was a span of 8 bases. The germline gives CDR1 SGHAT, CDR2 FQNNGV. The chain's CDR3 is CASSLESLMNTEAFF. The CDR3 region has the DNA TGTGCCAGCAGCTTAGAGTCGCTTATGAACACTGAAGCTTTCTTT.

J is TRBJ2-4 and V is TRBV29-1; TRBD1 agrees at 7 bases. CDR3 length equals 15 residues. J lost 2 bases, V lost 6 bases, and 10 bases had no gene match. CDR1 is SQVTM, CDR2 ANQGSEA, per germline. The CDR3 loop is CSVKQGSLTKNIQYF. DNA of the CDR3: TGCAGCGTAAAACAGGGGAGTTTGACCAAAAACATTCAGTACTTC.

The chain uses TRBV29-1 and TRBJ1-2, with TRBD1 identical over 10 bases. Germline V CDR1 and CDR2: SQVTM, ANQGSEA. This CDR3 has 16 residues. V dropped 3 bases and J dropped 8; count of bases not matched to a gene: 15. This CDR3 is CSVDPHLTGGETGYTF. CDR3 nucleotides: TGCAGCGTTGACCCTCATTTGACAGGGGGCGAAACGGGCTACACCTTC.

CDR3 coding DNA: TGTGCCAGCAGCTTAGGAGTCACAACGCCCCACGAGCAGTACGTC. It specifies CASSLGVTTPHEQYV. The genes are TRBV7-2 and TRBJ2-7; D not certain. The CDR3 is 15 residues long. Germline CDR1 reads SGHTA; CDR2 reads FQGNSA. V gave up 1 base and J gave up 5 bases, with 15 bases separating them.

The V and J genes are TRBV11-3 and TRBJ2-2; D may be TRBD2 (6 bases). The V gene lost 3 bases and the J gene lost 1 base, with 21 bases spanning the gap. This CDR3 has 19 residues. Looked up from germline, CDR1 is SGHNT and CDR2 is YENEEA. The CDR3 bases are TGTGCCAGCAGCTTCAAGATTCTTACGGGAGCCCTGAACACCGGGGAGCTGTTTTTT. It codes for CASSFKILTGALNTGELFF. Full variable domain (remainder filled in from reference TRBV11-3 and TRBJ2-2): EAGVVQSPRYKIIEKKQPVAFWCNPISGHNTLYWYLQNLGQGPELLIRYENEEAVDDSQLPKDRFSAERLKGVDSTLKIQPAELGDSAVYLCASSFKILTGALNTGELFFGEGSRLTVL.

This clonotype occurred many times. The CDR3 sequence: CASSLTAGKGISPRNEQFF. The CDR3 bases are TGTGCCAGCAGCTTAACAGCGGGGAAGGGTATATCTCCTAGGAATGAGCAGTTCTTC. This chain joins TRBV7-6 and TRBJ2-1, with 7 bases matching TRBD2. V dropped 2 bases and J dropped 7; count of bases not matched to a gene: 20. From germline, CDR1 is SGHVS and CDR2 FNYEAQ. CDR3 length: 19 amino acids.

This clonotype was recorded a few times. The V and J genes are TRBV20-1 and TRBJ2-1; possibly TRBD2 for D (5 bases). This CDR3 spans 15 amino acids. Trimming left V 3 bases short and J 2 bases short, with 14 bases between. Germline loops: CDR1 DFQATT, CDR2 SNEGSKA (reference sequence). The CDR3 DNA reads TGCAGTGCTAGTACTTGGGTGGGAGCCTACAATGAGCAGTTCTTC. The encoded protein is CSASTWVGAYNEQFF.

The chain uses TRBV3-1 and TRBJ2-1; D might be TRBD2 (5 bases). CDR1 LGHDT and CDR2 YNNKEL come from the germline V gene (reference sequence). The CDR3 spans 13 residues. V was shortened by 4 bases and J by 7 bases, with 11 bases between the two germline ends. The CDR3 region is CASSRRQKNEQFF. DNA of the CDR3: TGTGCCAGCAGCCGGAGGCAGAAGAATGAGCAGTTCTTC.

This clonotype has a count of ten or more. V usage is TRBV7-2 and J usage is TRBJ2-7; D gene uncertain. Trimming left V 5 bases short and J 0 bases short, with 14 bases between. This CDR3 region has 15 residues. CDR1 is SGHTA, CDR2 FQGNSA, per germline. This CDR3 reads CASSLGPRSSYEQYV. In nucleotides, the CDR3 is TGTGCCAGCAGCCTCGGTCCGAGGAGCTCCTACGAGCAGTACGTC.

The rearrangement joins TRBV5-1 to TRBJ1-2; maybe TRBD1 (5 bases). V lost 0 bases, J lost 5 bases, and 11 bases lay in between. Germline CDR1 SGHRS, CDR2 YFSETQ. This CDR3 is 14 amino acids long. CDR3 amino acids: CASSLAGGEYGYTF. The CDR3 coding sequence is TGCGCCAGCAGCTTGGCCGGAGGGGAGTATGGCTACACCTTC.

V is TRBV24-1 and J is TRBJ2-3; D call uncertain. V lost 1 base and J lost 0, with 10 bases in between. Germline CDR1 reads KGHDR; CDR2 reads SFDVKD. CDR3 size: 16 residues. The CDR3 nucleotides read TGTGCCACCAGTGATTTTGGCGAGGATAGCACAGATACGCAGTATTTT. It translates to CATSDFGEDSTDTQYF.

The genes are TRBV6-2 or TRBV6-3 and TRBJ2-7, with D tentatively TRBD1 (6 bases). The V gene's germline CDR1 is MNHEY and CDR2 SVGEGT. V lost 2 bases, J lost 2 bases, and 7 bases lay in between. The CDR3 is made up of 13 amino acids. The CDR3 nucleotides read TGTGCCAGCAGTTACGCAGGGGCCTACGAGCAGTACGTC. Protein: CASSYAGAYEQYV.

This clonotype was seen many times. V usage is TRBV7-2 and J usage is TRBJ2-1, with 10 bases that match TRBD1. Germline values: CDR1 SGHTA, CDR2 FQGNSA. This CDR3 has 14 residues. J gave up 7 bases and V 4 bases, and 4 bases lay outside the gene matches. This CDR3 is CASSSRQGANEQFF. The CDR3 DNA sequence: TGTGCCAGCAGCTCTAGACAGGGGGCAAATGAGCAGTTCTTC.

The chain recombines TRBV19 with TRBJ2-2, with 7 bases aligning to TRBD2. V was pared by 0 bases and J by 7 bases, with 5 bases of the junction left unmatched. Looked up from germline, CDR1 is LNHDA and CDR2 is SQIVND (reference sequence). There are 15 residues in the CDR3. The CDR3 loop reads CASSIEGRAFGELFF. In DNA form, the CDR3 reads TGTGCCAGTAGTATAGAGGGGAGGGCCTTCGGGGAGCTGTTTTTT.

The sample holds many counts of this clonotype. The chain uses TRBV7-2 and TRBJ2-5; TRBD2 matches at 7 bases. Germline V gene data show CDR1 as SGHTA and CDR2 as FQGNSA. The CDR3 runs to 16 residues. Trimming removed 3 bases from V and 2 bases from J; junction bases left unmatched: 9. Written as DNA, the CDR3 is TGTGCCAGCAGCTTCTCTAGCGGTCGACCTCAAGAGACCCAGTACTTC. Encoded protein: CASSFSSGRPQETQYF.

Ten or more counts support this clonotype. This chain uses TRBV6-1 with TRBJ2-7, with TRBD1 identical over 8 bases. Germline V gene lookup returns CDR1 MNHNS and CDR2 SASEGT. V gave up 7 bases and J gave up 3 bases; unmatched junction bases: 14. The CDR3 is 16 amino acids. The CDR3 DNA sequence: TGTGCCAGCACCCCTGGTAGAAACAGGGGGATCTACGAGCAGTACTTC. Its protein product is CASTPGRNRGIYEQYF.

The rearrangement uses TRBV12-3 or TRBV12-4 and TRBJ2-4, with 7 nucleotides matching TRBD1. Germline trimming cut 6 bases from V and 8 bases from J; bases unmatched to any gene: 13. The CDR3 length is 15 residues. CDR3 nucleotide sequence: TGTGCCAGCAGCCCCCCTACGGGACAGTACGACATTCAGTACTTC. This gives the protein CASSPPTGQYDIQYF.

The rearrangement uses TRBV29-1 and TRBJ2-5; 9 bases agree with TRBD2. V lost 4 bases, J lost 4 bases, and 10 bases stayed unmatched. Germline CDR1 and CDR2: SQVTM and ANQGSEA. CDR3 length: 15 residues. CDR3 protein: CSVVGHSGSGETQYF. The CDR3 region has the DNA TGCAGCGTTGTGGGCCATAGCGGGAGTGGAGAGACCCAGTACTTC.

The chain couples TRBV12-3 or TRBV12-4 to TRBJ2-5; TRBD2 matches 10 bases. This CDR3 spans 15 amino acids. V lost 6 bases, J lost 1 base, and 5 bases stayed unmatched. For the CDR3, the DNA is TGTGCCAGCAGGGGGGGACTAGCGATCCAAGAGACCCAGTACTTC. Translated: CASRGGLAIQETQYF.

The V call is TRBV7-6, the J call TRBJ2-3; 7 bases agree with TRBD2. Germline assignment: CDR1 SGHVS and CDR2 FNYEAQ. CDR3 length: 15 residues. The junction had 8 bases not matched to a gene; V was cut back by 4 bases and J by 4 bases. CDR3 sequence: CASSSHGLDSDTQYF. The DNA for the CDR3 is TGTGCCAGCAGCTCCCATGGACTAGATTCAGATACGCAGTATTTT.

CDR3 sequence reads: CASSPPSLQSGNTIYF. The DNA for the CDR3 is TGTGCCAGCTCACCACCGTCGTTACAGTCTGGAAACACCATATATTTT. The V and J genes are TRBV18 and TRBJ1-3; D gene ambiguous. The CDR3 sequence is 16 residues long. CDR1 and CDR2 (germline): KGHSH, LQKENI. Trimming left V 0 bases short and J 1 base short, with 10 bases between.

The chain carries TRBV7-2 and TRBJ2-1; D is perhaps TRBD1 (5 bases). This CDR3 spans 15 amino acids. V lost 7 bases and J lost 1, with 14 bases in between. Per germline, CDR1 SGHTA and CDR2 FQGNSA. The CDR3 region has the DNA TGTGCCAGCACCAGGGTGGGCGGTTCCTACAATGAGCAGTTCTTC. Its translation is CASTRVGGSYNEQFF. The full variable domain, completed using reference TRBV7-2 and TRBJ2-1, is GAGVSQSPSNKVTEKGKDVELRCDPISGHTALYWYRQSLGQGLEFLIYFQGNSAPDKSGLPSDRFSAERTGGSVSTLTIQRTQQEDSAVYLCASTRVGGSYNEQFFGPGTRLTVL.

This clonotype was found a few times. V usage is TRBV7-9 and J usage is TRBJ1-1, with D possibly TRBD1 on 5 matching bases. The CDR3 runs 15 residues. Germline V gene lookup returns CDR1 SEHNR and CDR2 FQNEAQ (reference sequence). The V end lost 2 bases, the J end lost 2 bases, and 12 bases lay between the germline ends. The CDR3 loop reads CASSLQGTTNTEAFF. The CDR3 DNA follows: TGTGCCAGCAGCTTACAGGGCACTACTAACACTGAAGCTTTCTTT.